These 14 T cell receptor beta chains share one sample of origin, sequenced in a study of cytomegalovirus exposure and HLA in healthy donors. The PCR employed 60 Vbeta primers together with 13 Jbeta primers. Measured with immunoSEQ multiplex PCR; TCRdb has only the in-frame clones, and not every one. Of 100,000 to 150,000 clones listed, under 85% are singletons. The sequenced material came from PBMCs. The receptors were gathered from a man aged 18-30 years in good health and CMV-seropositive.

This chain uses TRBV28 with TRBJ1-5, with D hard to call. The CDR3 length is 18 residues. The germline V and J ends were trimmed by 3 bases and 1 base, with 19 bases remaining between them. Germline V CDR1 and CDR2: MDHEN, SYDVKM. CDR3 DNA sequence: TGTGCCAGCAGTTTCCTAAAGGGTTCGGGGTGGAGCAATCAGCCCCAGCATTTT. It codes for CASSFLKGSGWSNQPQHF.

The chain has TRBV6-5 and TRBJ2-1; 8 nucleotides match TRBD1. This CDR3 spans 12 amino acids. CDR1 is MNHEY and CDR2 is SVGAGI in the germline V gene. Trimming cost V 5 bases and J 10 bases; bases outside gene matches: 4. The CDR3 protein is CASSQQGDEQFF. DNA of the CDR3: TGTGCCAGCAGTCAACAGGGGGACGAGCAGTTCTTC.

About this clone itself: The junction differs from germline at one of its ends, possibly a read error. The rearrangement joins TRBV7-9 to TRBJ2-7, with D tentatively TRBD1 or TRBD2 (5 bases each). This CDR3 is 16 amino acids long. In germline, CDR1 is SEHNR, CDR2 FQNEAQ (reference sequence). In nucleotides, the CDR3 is TGTTCCAGCAGCTTAGCGTTGTGGCAGGGTCGAAACGAGCAGTACTTC. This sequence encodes CSSSLALWQGRNEQYF.

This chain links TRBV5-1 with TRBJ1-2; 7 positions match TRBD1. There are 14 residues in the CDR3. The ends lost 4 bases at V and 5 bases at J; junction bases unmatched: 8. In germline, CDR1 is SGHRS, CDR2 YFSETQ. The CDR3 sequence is CASSPTGTDYGYTF. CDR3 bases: TGCGCCAGCAGCCCAACCGGGACAGATTATGGCTACACCTTC.

The CDR3 DNA sequence: TGTGCCAGCAGCGTAGGTAGCTTTACCTACGAGCAGTACTTC. Amino acid sequence: CASSVGSFTYEQYF. The chain is built from TRBV9 and TRBJ2-5; D is unclear. Near its end, the DNA agrees better with TRBJ2-7, so the J call may be wrong. Germline V gene data show CDR1 as SGDLS and CDR2 as YYNGEE. This CDR3 is 14 amino acids long.

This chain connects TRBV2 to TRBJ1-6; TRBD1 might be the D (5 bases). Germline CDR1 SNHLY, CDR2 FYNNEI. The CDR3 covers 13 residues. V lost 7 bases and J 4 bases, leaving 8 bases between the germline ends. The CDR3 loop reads CASTTDYNSPLHF. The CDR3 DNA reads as TGTGCCAGCACGACAGATTATAATTCACCCCTCCACTTT. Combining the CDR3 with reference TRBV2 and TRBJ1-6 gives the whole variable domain EPEVTQTPSHQVTQMGQEVILRCVPISNHLYFYWYRQILGQKVEFLVSFYNNEISEKSEIFDDQFSVERPDGSNFTLKIRSTKLEDSAMYFCASTTDYNSPLHFGNGTRLTVT.

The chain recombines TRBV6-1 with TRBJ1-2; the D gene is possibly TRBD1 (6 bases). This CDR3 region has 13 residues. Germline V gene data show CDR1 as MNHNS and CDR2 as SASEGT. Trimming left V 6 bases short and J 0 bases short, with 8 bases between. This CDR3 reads CASRGGPNYGYTF. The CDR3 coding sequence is TGTGCCAGCAGAGGGGGACCTAACTATGGCTACACCTTC.

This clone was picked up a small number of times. The CDR3 reads CASMVAPGTGLTEAFF. In DNA, the CDR3 is TGTGCCAGCATGGTGGCGCCCGGGACAGGGTTGACTGAAGCTTTCTTT. This sequence joins TRBV2 and TRBJ1-1; 9 bases are shared with TRBD1. From germline, CDR1 is SNHLY and CDR2 FYNNEI. V lost 7 bases, J lost 5 bases, and 14 bases stayed unmatched. The CDR3 covers 16 residues.

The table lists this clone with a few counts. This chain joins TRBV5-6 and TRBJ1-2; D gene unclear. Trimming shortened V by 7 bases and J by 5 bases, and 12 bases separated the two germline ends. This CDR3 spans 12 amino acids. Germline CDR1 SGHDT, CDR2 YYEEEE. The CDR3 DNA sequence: TGTGCCAGCCACATGGGAGTTTATGGCTACACCTTC. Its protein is CASHMGVYGYTF.

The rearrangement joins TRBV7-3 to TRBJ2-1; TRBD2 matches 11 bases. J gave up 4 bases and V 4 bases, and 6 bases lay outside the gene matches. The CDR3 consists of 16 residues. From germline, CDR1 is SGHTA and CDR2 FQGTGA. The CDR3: CASSSTGTSGYNEQFF. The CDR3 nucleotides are TGTGCCAGCAGCTCCACAGGGACTAGCGGTTACAATGAGCAGTTCTTC.

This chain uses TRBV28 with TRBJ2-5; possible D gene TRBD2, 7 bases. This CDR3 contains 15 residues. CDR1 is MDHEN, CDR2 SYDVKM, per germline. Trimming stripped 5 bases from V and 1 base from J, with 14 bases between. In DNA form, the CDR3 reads TGTGCCAGCAGTACAGTAGGGGGGGGCCAAGAGACCCAGTACTTC. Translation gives CASSTVGGGQETQYF.

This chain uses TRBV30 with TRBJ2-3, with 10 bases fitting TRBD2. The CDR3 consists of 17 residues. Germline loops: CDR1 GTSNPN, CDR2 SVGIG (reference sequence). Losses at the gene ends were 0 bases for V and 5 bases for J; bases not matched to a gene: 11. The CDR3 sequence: CAWSVKAGGPYGDTQYF. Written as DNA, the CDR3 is TGTGCCTGGAGTGTAAAAGCGGGGGGGCCCTATGGAGATACGCAGTATTTT.

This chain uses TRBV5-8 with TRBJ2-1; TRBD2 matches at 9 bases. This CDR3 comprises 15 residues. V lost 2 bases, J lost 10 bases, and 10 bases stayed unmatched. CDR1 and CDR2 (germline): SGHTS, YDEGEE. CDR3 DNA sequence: TGTGCCAGCAGCTTTACAGCGGGGGGCATTGAGGAGCAGTTCTTC. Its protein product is CASSFTAGGIEEQFF.

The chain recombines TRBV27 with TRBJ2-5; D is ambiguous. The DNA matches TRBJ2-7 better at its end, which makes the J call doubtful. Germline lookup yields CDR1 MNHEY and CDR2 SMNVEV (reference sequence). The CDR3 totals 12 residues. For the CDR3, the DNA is TGTGCCAGCAGTCCCCCCTCCTACGAGCAGTACTTC. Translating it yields CASSPPSYEQYF.